The 26 T cell receptor beta chains in this list originate from one sample, sequenced in a study of somatic mutations in cytotoxic T cells in rheumatoid arthritis. The protocol was immunoSEQ multiplex PCR, while the TCRdb copy is restricted to in-frame clones and leaves out a portion. Among 10,000 to 12,000 clones listed, about 88% were seen once. Material for sequencing was CD4+ T cells sorted from blood. The source is a woman under 30 with rheumatoid arthritis.

The V gene is TRBV6-5, the J gene TRBJ2-7; tentative D call: TRBD1 (5 bases). This CDR3 is built from 14 residues. Germline V gives CDR1 MNHEY, CDR2 SVGAGI. V lost 6 bases to trimming and J lost 3 bases, with 15 bases between them. The CDR3 sequence: CASRVTRGSYEQYF. As DNA, the CDR3 is TGTGCCAGCAGAGTTACAAGGGGAAGCTACGAGCAGTACTTC.

V gene TRBV6-5 combines with J gene TRBJ2-4; TRBD1 might be the D (5 bases). In germline, CDR1 is MNHEY, CDR2 SVGAGI. Trimming left V 6 bases short and J 4 bases short, with 10 bases between. The CDR3 runs 13 residues. This chain's CDR3 is CASRDSGKNIQYF. The CDR3 DNA reads as TGTGCCAGCAGAGATTCAGGGAAAAACATTCAGTACTTC.

This clone was seen once. The rearrangement uses TRBV5-3 and TRBJ2-7, with a weak D call TRBD2 (6 bases). TRBV5-3 is flagged as an ORF with uncertain function. Trimming removed 5 bases from V and 7 bases from J, with 31 bases in between. The CDR3 is 18 amino acids. CDR3 region: CARSGAGTSHCFGWEQYF. DNA for the CDR3: TGTGCCAGAAGTGGGGCGGGGACCTCCCATTGTTTCGGTTGGGAGCAGTACTTC.

The chain joins TRBV7-2 to TRBJ2-7; 12 nucleotides align to TRBD1. Germline CDR1 reads SGHTA; CDR2 reads FQGNSA. CDR3 length: 16 residues. V lost 2 bases, J lost 6 bases, and 8 bases stayed unmatched. The CDR3 DNA reads as TGTGCCAGCAGCTTACCGCCGGGACAGGGGGCGAGCGAGCAGTACTTC. It encodes CASSLPPGQGASEQYF.

This clone was observed a single time. This chain joins TRBV28 and TRBJ2-3; no reliable D call. V lost 2 bases, J lost 2 bases, and 26 bases lay in between. Germline V gives CDR1 MDHEN, CDR2 SYDVKM. The CDR3 has 20 amino acids. The CDR3 reads CASSLPVPRGPLVHTDTQYF. The CDR3 DNA follows: TGTGCCAGCAGTTTACCCGTCCCCAGAGGCCCCCTCGTCCACACAGATACGCAGTATTTT.

This clone was observed a handful of times. V is TRBV7-9 and J is TRBJ1-2, with D hard to call. The V end was cut by 1 base, the J end by 2 bases, with 8 bases between. Germline CDR1 and CDR2: SEHNR and FQNEAQ (reference sequence). The CDR3 is made up of 14 amino acids. The CDR3 sequence is CASSLGVQNYGYTF. The DNA of the CDR3 is TGTGCCAGCAGCTTAGGGGTACAGAACTATGGCTACACCTTC.

This sequence joins TRBV30 and TRBJ2-1; D ambiguous. This CDR3 region has 13 residues. The ends were cut back, 5 bases at V and 7 bases at J, with 15 bases in the middle. The germline gives CDR1 GTSNPN, CDR2 SVGIG (reference sequence). CDR3 bases: TGTGCCTGGTCCCCCTATTTTCGAAATGAGCAGTTCTTC. This codes for CAWSPYFRNEQFF.

The rearrangement joins TRBV6-6 to TRBJ2-7, with D possibly matching TRBD2 (7 bases). The CDR3 runs 15 residues. Trimming shortened V by 6 bases and J by 5 bases, and 20 bases separated the two germline ends. Germline V gives CDR1 MNHNY, CDR2 SVGAGI (reference sequence). CDR3 protein: CASRSGRGGFDEQYF. Here the CDR3 DNA reads TGTGCCAGCAGATCGGGGAGGGGGGGTTTCGACGAGCAGTACTTC.

The gene calls are TRBV28 and TRBJ2-7, with D tentatively TRBD1 (5 bases). The CDR3 runs 15 residues. The germline V and J ends were trimmed by 5 bases and 0 bases, with 14 bases remaining between them. Germline lookup yields CDR1 MDHEN and CDR2 SYDVKM. As DNA, the CDR3 is TGTGCCAGCAGTAGGGGAACAGCGTACTCCTACGAGCAGTACTTC. This codes for CASSRGTAYSYEQYF.

This sequence joins TRBV11-3 and TRBJ1-3; perhaps TRBD1 as D (6 bases). Germline CDR1 and CDR2: SGHNT and YENEEA. CDR3 size: 13 residues. Trimming pared 5 bases from V and 11 bases from J, leaving 16 bases between. This CDR3 is CASSLDSSGPIYF. The CDR3 DNA reads as TGTGCCAGCAGCCTGGACAGTTCGGGGCCCATATATTTT.

V gene TRBV21-1 combines with J gene TRBJ2-5; the D call TRBD2 from the table was never checked on the DNA. Near its end, the DNA agrees better with TRBJ2-7, so the J call may be wrong. TRBV21-1 constitutes a pseudogene. The CDR3 contains 18 residues. The CDR3 reads CASSKGGTSGRRTYEQYF. CDR3 in DNA: TGTGCCAGCAGCAAAGGCGGGACTAGCGGGAGGAGGACCTACGAGCAGTACTTC.

The J gene is TRBJ2-3, the V gene TRBV28, with 8 nucleotides matching TRBD2. The germline V gene encodes CDR1 MDHEN and CDR2 SYDVKM. The V segment lost 5 bases and the J segment 4 bases; nucleotides outside the gene matches: 14. The CDR3 is made up of 17 amino acids. The CDR3 nucleotides read TGTGCCAGCAGTCCCCCAGCCGGGACTAGAATTGCAGATACGCAGTATTTT. It is translated as CASSPPAGTRIADTQYF.

The chain uses TRBV23-1 and TRBJ1-3; TRBD1 matches 9 bases. TRBV23-1 belongs to the ORF category, with a function that is uncertain. J lost 6 bases, V lost 3 bases, and 6 bases had no gene match. This CDR3 has 15 amino acids. The CDR3 DNA follows: TGCGCCAGCAGTCAGCCGCGGGACAGGGAAAACACCATATATTTT. Its translation is CASSQPRDRENTIYF.

The gene calls are TRBV18 and TRBJ1-1; TRBD1 is a possible D gene (5 bases). Per the germline V gene, CDR1 is KGHSH and CDR2 is LQKENI. V was shortened by 1 base and J by 3 bases, with 18 bases between the two germline ends. The CDR3 runs 17 residues. CDR3 bases: TGTGCCAGCTCACCACTGTCAGCAAGGGGAAGGGACACTGAAGCTTTCTTT. Encoded protein: CASSPLSARGRDTEAFF. Based on the CDR3 plus reference TRBV18 and TRBJ1-1, the full variable domain is NAGVMQNPRHLVRRRGQEARLRCSPMKGHSHVYWYRQLPEEGLKFMVYLQKENIIDESGMPKERFSAEFPKEGPSILRIQQVVRGDSAAYFCASSPLSARGRDTEAFFGQGTRLTVV.

The CDR3 region is CASSLRASGQETQYF. As DNA, the CDR3 is TGTGCCAGCAGCTTACGGGCTAGCGGGCAAGAGACCCAGTACTTC. The chain couples TRBV11-3 to TRBJ2-5; 8 bases are a match to TRBD2. J gave up 2 bases and V 2 bases, and 4 bases lay outside the gene matches. Germline V gives CDR1 SGHNT, CDR2 YENEEA. CDR3 length: 15 amino acids. Based on the CDR3 plus reference TRBV11-3 and TRBJ2-5, the full variable domain is EAGVVQSPRYKIIEKKQPVAFWCNPISGHNTLYWYLQNLGQGPELLIRYENEEAVDDSQLPKDRFSAERLKGVDSTLKIQPAELGDSAVYLCASSLRASGQETQYFGPGTRLLVL.

DNA for the CDR3: TGTGCCAGCTCACCTTATACTAGCGGGGACACCATCCAAGAGACCCAGTACTTC. This encodes CASSPYTSGDTIQETQYF. V usage is TRBV18 and J usage is TRBJ2-5; TRBD2 agrees at 10 bases. V trimming: 3 bases; J trimming: 1 base; junction bases outside the gene matches: 11. The germline V gene has CDR1 KGHSH and CDR2 LQKENI. The CDR3 covers 18 residues.

The V and J genes are TRBV7-9 and TRBJ2-5; possible D gene TRBD2, 5 bases. Trimming removed 3 bases from V and 0 bases from J, with 8 bases in between. The CDR3 has 14 amino acids. Germline V lookup: CDR1 SEHNR, CDR2 FQNEAQ (reference sequence). The CDR3 DNA follows: TGTGCCAGCAGCTTTGGACTGAACCAAGAGACCCAGTACTTC. Its protein product is CASSFGLNQETQYF.

The chain couples TRBV6-5 to TRBJ1-6; 7 bases map to TRBD1. The J segment lost 9 bases and the V segment lost 7 bases, leaving 6 bases of the junction unmatched. The CDR3 is 13 amino acids. Germline V gene sequence: CDR1 MNHEY, CDR2 SVGAGI. The CDR3 bases are TGTGCCAGCAAGGGGACAGACTTTTCACCCCTCCACTTT. As protein: CASKGTDFSPLHF.

The chain combines TRBV7-2 with TRBJ2-1; 9 bases align to TRBD2. Germline V gene lookup returns CDR1 SGHTA and CDR2 FQGNSA. This CDR3 has 15 residues. J was trimmed by 3 bases and V by 2 bases; bases with no gene match: 2. This CDR3 is CASSLRTSVYNEQFF. DNA of the CDR3: TGTGCCAGCAGCTTACGGACTAGCGTCTACAATGAGCAGTTCTTC. Using reference TRBV7-2 and TRBJ2-1 for the parts outside the CDR3, the full variable domain is GAGVSQSPSNKVTEKGKDVELRCDPISGHTALYWYRQSLGQGLEFLIYFQGNSAPDKSGLPSDRFSAERTGGSVSTLTIQRTQQEDSAVYLCASSLRTSVYNEQFFGPGTRLTVL.

This chain connects TRBV19 to TRBJ1-1, with D uncertain. V gave up 5 bases and J gave up 4 bases, with 14 bases separating them. Germline V gives CDR1 LNHDA, CDR2 SQIVND (reference sequence). This CDR3 is 14 amino acids long. CDR3 in amino acids: CASSSHTEGTEAFF. The CDR3 bases are TGTGCCAGTAGTTCCCATACCGAGGGCACTGAAGCTTTCTTT.

This clone showed up just once. The V gene is TRBV4-3, the J gene TRBJ2-6, with unresolved D. The V gene's germline CDR1 is LGHNA and CDR2 YSLEER. The CDR3 has 16 residues. The V gene lost 1 base and the J gene lost 1 base, with 8 bases spanning the gap. CDR3 residues: CASSQGSGSGANVLTF. CDR3 nucleotides: TGCGCCAGCAGCCAAGGTTCCGGGTCTGGGGCCAACGTCCTGACTTTC.

The chain combines TRBV7-9 with TRBJ1-1; 10 bases are shared with TRBD1. Germline V gene sequence: CDR1 SEHNR, CDR2 FQNEAQ (reference sequence). This CDR3 has 13 amino acids. J lost 10 bases, V lost 2 bases, and 4 bases had no gene match. CDR3: CASSLLTGGRAFF. CDR3 in DNA: TGTGCCAGCAGCTTACTGACAGGGGGCCGAGCTTTCTTT.

The chain carries TRBV19 and TRBJ1-1; D might be TRBD1 (5 bases). Trimming took off 5 bases at V and 3 bases at J, with 19 bases between the two ends. CDR1 is LNHDA, CDR2 SQIVND, per germline (reference sequence). The CDR3 is made up of 16 amino acids. CDR3 in DNA: TGTGCCAGTAGTGCTGGCGCGAGGCGGGGGGACACTGAAGCTTTCTTT. Translated, it gives CASSAGARRGDTEAFF.

The chain uses TRBV30 and TRBJ1-5; tentatively, D is TRBD1 (6 bases). This CDR3 region has 14 residues. CDR1 is GTSNPN and CDR2 is SVGIG in the germline V gene (reference sequence). Trimming shortened V by 2 bases and J by 7 bases, and 15 bases separated the two germline ends. The CDR3 loop reads CAWSIATGPQPQHF. The CDR3 nucleotides are TGTGCCTGGAGTATCGCTACAGGGCCCCAGCCCCAGCATTTT. Full variable domain (missing parts from reference TRBV30 and TRBJ1-5): SQTIHQWPATLVQPVGSPLSLECTVEGTSNPNLYWYRQAAGRGLQLLFYSVGIGQISSEVPQNLSASRPQDRQFILSSKKLLLSDSGFYLCAWSIATGPQPQHFGDGTRLSIL.

This rearrangement joins TRBV11-2 to TRBJ2-7, with no clear D. Germline V lookup: CDR1 SGHAT, CDR2 FQNNGV. V gave up 5 bases and J gave up 3 bases, with 17 bases separating them. This CDR3 is built from 15 residues. This CDR3 reads CASSRDLGPFYEQYF. Here the CDR3 DNA reads TGTGCCAGCAGCAGAGACCTGGGCCCTTTCTACGAGCAGTACTTC.

The chain recombines TRBV7-3 with TRBJ2-3; 14 bases fit TRBD2. The V and J ends lost 5 bases and 4 bases, in that order; junction bases with no gene match: 5. Germline lookup yields CDR1 SGHTA and CDR2 FQGTGA. The CDR3 consists of 16 residues. CDR3 coding DNA: TGTGCCAGCAGCCTGGGACTAGCGGGGGAGGCAGATACGCAGTATTTT. Protein: CASSLGLAGEADTQYF.